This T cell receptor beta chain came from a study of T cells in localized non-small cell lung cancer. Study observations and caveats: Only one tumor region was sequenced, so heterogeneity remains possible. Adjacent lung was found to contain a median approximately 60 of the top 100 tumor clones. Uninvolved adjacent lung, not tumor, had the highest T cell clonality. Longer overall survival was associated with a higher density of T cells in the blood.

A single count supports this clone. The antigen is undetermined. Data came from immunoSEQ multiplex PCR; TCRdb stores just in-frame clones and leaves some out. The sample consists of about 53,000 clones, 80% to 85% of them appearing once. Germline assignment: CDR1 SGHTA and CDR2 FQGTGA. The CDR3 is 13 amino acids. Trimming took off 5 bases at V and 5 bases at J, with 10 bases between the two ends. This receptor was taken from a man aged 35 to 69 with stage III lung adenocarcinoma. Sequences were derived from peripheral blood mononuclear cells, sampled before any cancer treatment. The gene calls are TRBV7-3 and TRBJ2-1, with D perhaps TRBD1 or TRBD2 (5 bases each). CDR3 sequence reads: CASSPGQDNEQFF. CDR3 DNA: TGTGCCAGCAGCCCGGGGCAGGACAATGAGCAGTTCTTC.